This T cell receptor beta chain appears in the sequencing data of a study of blood T cell repertoires in COVID-19. Study as a whole: The United States, Italy and Spain supplied acute and convalescent COVID-19 samples.

In the authors' workflow: By means of reference gene primer amplification, nucleated cell counts were estimated. Here immunoSEQ multiplex PCR was the method, and the copy in TCRdb shows in-frame clones only, minus some. The DNA was the basis for D and trimming; V, J and clone size are from that table. The table has 130,000 or so clones, less than 90% seen once. The CDR3 totals 13 residues. CDR1 SGDLS and CDR2 YYNGEE come from the germline V gene. V trimming: 7 bases; J trimming: 5 bases; junction bases outside the gene matches: 7. This receptor was obtained from a man aged 55-75 years with acute or convalescent COVID-19. The sequenced sample consisted of peripheral blood. The genes are TRBV9 and TRBJ1-1, with 8 nucleotides matching TRBD1. The CDR3 protein is CASARTGITEAFF. Here the CDR3 DNA reads TGTGCCAGCGCCCGGACAGGGATAACTGAAGCTTTCTTT.